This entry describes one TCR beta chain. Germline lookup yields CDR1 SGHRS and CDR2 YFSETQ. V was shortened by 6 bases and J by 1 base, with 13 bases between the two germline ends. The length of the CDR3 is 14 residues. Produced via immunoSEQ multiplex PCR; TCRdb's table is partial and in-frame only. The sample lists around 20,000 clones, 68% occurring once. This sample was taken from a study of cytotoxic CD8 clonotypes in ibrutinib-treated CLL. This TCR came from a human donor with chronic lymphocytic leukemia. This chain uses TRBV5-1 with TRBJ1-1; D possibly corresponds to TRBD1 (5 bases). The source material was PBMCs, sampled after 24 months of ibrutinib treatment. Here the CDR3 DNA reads TGCGCCAGCACCCCCGGGGGACCGAACACTGAAGCTTTCTTT. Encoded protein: CASTPGGPNTEAFF.